The clone carrying this T cell receptor beta chain was counted ten times or more. Its antigen is unknown. The data were obtained in a study of T cells in Graves' hyperthyroidism and ophthalmopathy. The V segment lost 1 base and the J segment 4 bases; nucleotides outside the gene matches: 10. There are 16 residues in the CDR3. Germline CDR1 and CDR2: SGHKS and YYEKEE (reference sequence). Study-level points and caveats: Most thyroid clonotypes expanded above 0.001 appeared in blood too.

Diagnostic decisions used clinical symptoms, serum thyroxine and TRAb, thyroid ultrasound and orbital computed tomography. PBMCs stemmed from approximately 9.1 ml fresh peripheral blood. It was RNA transcripts that yielded the amplified TCR beta CDR3 regions. The TCR CDR3 first-round RT-PCR relied on the HTBI primer set. TCRdb fed the multiplex PCR reads into MiXCR, producing one record per CDR3 protein. The data show under 40,000 distinct CDR3 sequences, approximately 50% seen once. Sequencing was carried out using blood. This sequence joins TRBV5-5 and TRBJ1-2, with 7 bases lining up with TRBD1. The clonotype was recovered from a woman aged 45-65 years with Graves' hyperthyroidism that later progressed to Graves' ophthalmopathy. The CDR3 here is CASSLRTGVGIYGYTF. In nucleotides, the CDR3 is TGTGCCAGCAGCTTGCGAACAGGGGTTGGTATCTATGGCTACACCTTC.